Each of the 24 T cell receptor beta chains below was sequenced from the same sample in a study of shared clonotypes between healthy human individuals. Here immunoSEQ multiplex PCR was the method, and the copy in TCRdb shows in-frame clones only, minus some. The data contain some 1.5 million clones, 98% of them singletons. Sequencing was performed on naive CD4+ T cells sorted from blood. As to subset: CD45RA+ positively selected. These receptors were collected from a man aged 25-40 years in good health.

CDR3 DNA: TGCAGCGTTGAGCTCTTAGGACAGGGTCGTTCTTACACTGAAGCTTTCTTT. Protein: CSVELLGQGRSYTEAFF. The rearrangement uses TRBV29-1 and TRBJ1-1; TRBD1 aligns across 8 bases. Germline V gene sequence: CDR1 SQVTM, CDR2 ANQGSEA. The CDR3 is 17 amino acids. V dropped 3 bases and J dropped 3; count of bases not matched to a gene: 15.

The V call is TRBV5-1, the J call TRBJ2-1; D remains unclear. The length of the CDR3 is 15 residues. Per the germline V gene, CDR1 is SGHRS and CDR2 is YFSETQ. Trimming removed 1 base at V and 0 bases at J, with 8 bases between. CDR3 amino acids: CASSLSGFSYNEQFF. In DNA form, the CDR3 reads TGCGCCAGCAGCTTGTCGGGTTTCTCCTACAATGAGCAGTTCTTC.

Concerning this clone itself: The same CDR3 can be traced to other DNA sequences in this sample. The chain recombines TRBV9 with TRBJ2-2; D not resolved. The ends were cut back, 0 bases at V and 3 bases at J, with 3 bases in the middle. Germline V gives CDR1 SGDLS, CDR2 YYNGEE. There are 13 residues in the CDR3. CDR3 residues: CASSVVDTGELFF. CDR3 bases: TGTGCCAGCAGCGTAGTTGACACCGGGGAGCTGTTTTTT.

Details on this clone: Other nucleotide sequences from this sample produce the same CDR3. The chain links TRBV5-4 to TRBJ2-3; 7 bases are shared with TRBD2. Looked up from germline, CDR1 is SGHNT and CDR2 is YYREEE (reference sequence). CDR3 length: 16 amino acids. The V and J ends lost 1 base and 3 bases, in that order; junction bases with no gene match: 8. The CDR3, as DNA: TGTGCCAGCAGCTTGACGGCGGGAGTTTTGACAGATACGCAGTATTTT. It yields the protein CASSLTAGVLTDTQYF.

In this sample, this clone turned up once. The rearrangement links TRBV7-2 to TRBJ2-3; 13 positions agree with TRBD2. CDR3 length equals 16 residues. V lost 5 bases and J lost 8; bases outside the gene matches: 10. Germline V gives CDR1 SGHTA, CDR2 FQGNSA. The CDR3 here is CASSPRLAGGMGTQYF. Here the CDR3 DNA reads TGTGCCAGCAGCCCGCGACTAGCGGGAGGAATGGGTACGCAGTATTTT. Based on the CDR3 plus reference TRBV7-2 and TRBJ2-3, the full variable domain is GAGVSQSPSNKVTEKGKDVELRCDPISGHTALYWYRQSLGQGLEFLIYFQGNSAPDKSGLPSDRFSAERTGGSVSTLTIQRTQQEDSAVYLCASSPRLAGGMGTQYFGPGTRLTVL.

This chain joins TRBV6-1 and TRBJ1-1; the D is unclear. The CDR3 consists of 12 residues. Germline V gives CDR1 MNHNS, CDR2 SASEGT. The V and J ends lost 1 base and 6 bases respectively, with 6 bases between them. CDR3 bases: TGTGCCAGCAGTGAAGGGATAGCTGAAGCTTTCTTT. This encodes CASSEGIAEAFF.

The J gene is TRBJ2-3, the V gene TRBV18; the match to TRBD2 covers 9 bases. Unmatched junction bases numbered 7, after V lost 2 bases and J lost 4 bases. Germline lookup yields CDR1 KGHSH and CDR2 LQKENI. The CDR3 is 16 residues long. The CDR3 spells CASSPISGSHSDTQYF. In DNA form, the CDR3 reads TGTGCCAGCTCACCAATTAGCGGGAGTCATTCAGATACGCAGTATTTT.

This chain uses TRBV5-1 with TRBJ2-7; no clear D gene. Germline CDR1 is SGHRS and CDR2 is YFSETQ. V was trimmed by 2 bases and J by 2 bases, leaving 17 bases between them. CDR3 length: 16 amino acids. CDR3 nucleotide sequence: TGCGCCAGCAGCTTCCCCCCGGAAAAACCCACCTACGAGCAGTACTTC. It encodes CASSFPPEKPTYEQYF.

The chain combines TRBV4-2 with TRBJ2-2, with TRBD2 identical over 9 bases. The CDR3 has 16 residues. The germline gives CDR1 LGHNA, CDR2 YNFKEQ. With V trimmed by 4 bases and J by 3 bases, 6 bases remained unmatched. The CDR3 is CASSPLAGQDTGELFF. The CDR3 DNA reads TGTGCCAGCAGCCCCCTAGCGGGACAAGACACCGGGGAGCTGTTTTTT.

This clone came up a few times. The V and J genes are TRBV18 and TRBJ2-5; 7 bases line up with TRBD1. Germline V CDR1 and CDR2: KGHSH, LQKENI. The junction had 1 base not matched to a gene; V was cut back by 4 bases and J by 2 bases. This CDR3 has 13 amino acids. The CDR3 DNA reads TGTGCCAGCTCACAGGGACAGCAAGAGACCCAGTACTTC. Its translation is CASSQGQQETQYF.

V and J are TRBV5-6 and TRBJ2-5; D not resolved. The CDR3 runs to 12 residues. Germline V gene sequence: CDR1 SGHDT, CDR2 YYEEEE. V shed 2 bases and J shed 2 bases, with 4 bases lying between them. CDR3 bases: TGTGCCAGCAGCTTCGGTCAAGAGACCCAGTACTTC. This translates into CASSFGQETQYF. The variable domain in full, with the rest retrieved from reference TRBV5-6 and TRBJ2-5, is DAGVTQSPTHLIKTRGQQVTLRCSPKSGHDTVSWYQQALGQGPQFIFQYYEEEERQRGNFPDRFSGHQFPNYSSELNVNALLLGDSALYLCASSFGQETQYFGPGTRLLVL.

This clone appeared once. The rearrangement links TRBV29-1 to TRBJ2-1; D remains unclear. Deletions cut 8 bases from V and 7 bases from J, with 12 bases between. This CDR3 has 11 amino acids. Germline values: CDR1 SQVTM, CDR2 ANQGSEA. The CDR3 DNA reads TGCAGCCTTGTCAGTATGAATGAGCAGTTCTTC. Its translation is CSLVSMNEQFF.

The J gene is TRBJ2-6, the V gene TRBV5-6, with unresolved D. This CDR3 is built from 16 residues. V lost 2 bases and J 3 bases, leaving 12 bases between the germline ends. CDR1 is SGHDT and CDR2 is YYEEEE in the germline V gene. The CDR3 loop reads CASSFSKLFGANVLTF. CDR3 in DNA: TGTGCCAGCAGCTTCAGCAAGTTATTTGGGGCCAACGTCCTGACTTTC.

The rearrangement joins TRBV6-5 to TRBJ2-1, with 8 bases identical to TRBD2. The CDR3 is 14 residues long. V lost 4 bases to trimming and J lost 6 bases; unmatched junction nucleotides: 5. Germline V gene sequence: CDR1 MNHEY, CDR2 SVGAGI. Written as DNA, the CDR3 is TGTGCCAGCAGTTGGACTAGCTCGGTCAATGAGCAGTTCTTC. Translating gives CASSWTSSVNEQFF.

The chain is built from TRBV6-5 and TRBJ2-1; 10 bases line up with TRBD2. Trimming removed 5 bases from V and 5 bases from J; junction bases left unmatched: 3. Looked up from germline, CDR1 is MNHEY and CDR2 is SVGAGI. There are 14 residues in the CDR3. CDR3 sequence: CASSLAGANNEQFF. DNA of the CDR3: TGTGCCAGCAGTCTAGCGGGAGCTAACAATGAGCAGTTCTTC.

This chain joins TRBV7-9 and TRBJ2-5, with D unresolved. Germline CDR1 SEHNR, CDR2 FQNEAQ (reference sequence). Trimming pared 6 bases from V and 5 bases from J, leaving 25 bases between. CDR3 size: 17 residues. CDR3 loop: CASRQAAPTPKLETQYF. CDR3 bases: TGTGCCAGCAGGCAGGCCGCCCCAACCCCAAAGCTCGAGACCCAGTACTTC. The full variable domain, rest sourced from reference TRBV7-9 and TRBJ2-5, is DTGVSQNPRHKITKRGQNVTFRCDPISEHNRLYWYRQTLGQGPEFLTYFQNEAQLEKSRLLSDRFSAERPKGSFSTLEIQRTEQGDSAMYLCASRQAAPTPKLETQYFGPGTRLLVL.

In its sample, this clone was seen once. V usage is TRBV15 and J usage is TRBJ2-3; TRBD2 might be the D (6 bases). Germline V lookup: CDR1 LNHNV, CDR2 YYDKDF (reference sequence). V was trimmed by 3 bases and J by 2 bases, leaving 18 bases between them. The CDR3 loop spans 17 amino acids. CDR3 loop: CATSRALGAGPTDTQYF. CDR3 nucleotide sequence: TGTGCCACCAGCAGGGCCCTCGGGGCGGGACCCACAGATACGCAGTATTTT.

CDR3 nucleotides: TGTGCCAGCAGTTACGGACAGGTAGAGAATCAGCCCCAGCATTTT. Residues: CASSYGQVENQPQHF. The chain couples TRBV28 to TRBJ1-5, with TRBD1 matching 7 bases. This CDR3 is built from 15 residues. With 4 bases clipped from V and 4 bases from J, the junction kept 7 bases outside the gene matches. Germline loops: CDR1 MDHEN, CDR2 SYDVKM. The variable domain in full, with the rest retrieved from reference TRBV28 and TRBJ1-5, is DVKVTQSSRYLVKRTGEKVFLECVQDMDHENMFWYRQDPGLGLRLIYFSYDVKMKEKGDIPEGYSVSREKKERFSLILESASTNQTSMYLCASSYGQVENQPQHFGDGTRLSIL.

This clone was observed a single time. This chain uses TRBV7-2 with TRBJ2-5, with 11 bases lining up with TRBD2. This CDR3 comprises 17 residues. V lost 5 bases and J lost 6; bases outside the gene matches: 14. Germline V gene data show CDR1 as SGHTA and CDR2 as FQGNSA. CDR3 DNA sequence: TGTGCCAGCAGCCCCCCCCGACTAGCGGGGAGGGGGCAGACCCAGTACTTC. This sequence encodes CASSPPRLAGRGQTQYF.

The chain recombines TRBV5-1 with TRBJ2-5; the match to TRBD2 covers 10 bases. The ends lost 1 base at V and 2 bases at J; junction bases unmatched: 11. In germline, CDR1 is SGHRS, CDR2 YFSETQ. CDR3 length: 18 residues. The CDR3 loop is CASSLPRTSGGSQETQYF. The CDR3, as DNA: TGCGCCAGCAGCTTGCCCCGGACTAGCGGAGGCTCACAAGAGACCCAGTACTTC.

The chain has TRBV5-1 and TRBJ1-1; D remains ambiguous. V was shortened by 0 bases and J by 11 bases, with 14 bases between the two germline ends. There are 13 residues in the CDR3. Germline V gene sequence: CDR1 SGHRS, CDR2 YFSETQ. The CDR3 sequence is CASSLALGFEAFF. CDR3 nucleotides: TGCGCCAGCAGCTTGGCCTTGGGTTTTGAGGCTTTCTTT.

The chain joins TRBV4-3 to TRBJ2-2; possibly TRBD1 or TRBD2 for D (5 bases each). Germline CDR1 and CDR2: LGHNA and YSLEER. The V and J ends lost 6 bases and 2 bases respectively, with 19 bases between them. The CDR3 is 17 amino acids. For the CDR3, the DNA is TGCGCCAGCAGTCCAGAAAGGGGAGCGGATAACACCGGGGAGCTGTTTTTT. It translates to CASSPERGADNTGELFF.

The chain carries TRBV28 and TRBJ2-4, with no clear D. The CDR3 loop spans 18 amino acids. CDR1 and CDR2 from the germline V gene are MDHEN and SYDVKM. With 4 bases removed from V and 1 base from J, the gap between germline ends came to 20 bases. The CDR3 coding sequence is TGTGCCAGCAGTTCGACCGTACTCGCGTTCTTGGCCAAAAACATTCAGTACTTC. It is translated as CASSSTVLAFLAKNIQYF.

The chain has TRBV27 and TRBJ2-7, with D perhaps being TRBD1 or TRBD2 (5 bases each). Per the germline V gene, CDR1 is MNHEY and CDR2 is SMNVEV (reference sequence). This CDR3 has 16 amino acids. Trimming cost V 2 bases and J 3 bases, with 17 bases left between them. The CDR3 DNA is TGTGCCAGCAGTTTACGGGGCATTGGGGTCATCTACGAGCAGTACTTC. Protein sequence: CASSLRGIGVIYEQYF.